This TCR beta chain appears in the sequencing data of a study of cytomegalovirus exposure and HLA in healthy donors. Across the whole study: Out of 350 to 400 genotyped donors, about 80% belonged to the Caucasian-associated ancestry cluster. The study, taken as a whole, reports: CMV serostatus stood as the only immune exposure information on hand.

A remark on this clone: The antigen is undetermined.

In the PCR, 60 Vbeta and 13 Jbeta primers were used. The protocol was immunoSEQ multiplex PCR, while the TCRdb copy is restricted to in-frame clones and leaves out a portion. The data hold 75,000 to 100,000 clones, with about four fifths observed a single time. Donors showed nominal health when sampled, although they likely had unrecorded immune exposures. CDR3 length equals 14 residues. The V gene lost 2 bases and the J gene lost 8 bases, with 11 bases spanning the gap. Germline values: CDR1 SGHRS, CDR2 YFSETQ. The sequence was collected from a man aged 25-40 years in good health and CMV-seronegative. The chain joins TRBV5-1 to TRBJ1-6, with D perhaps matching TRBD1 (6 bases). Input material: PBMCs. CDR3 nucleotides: TGCGCCAGCAGCTTATGGACAGTGGATTCACCCCTCCACTTT. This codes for CASSLWTVDSPLHF.